A selection of T cell receptor beta chains follows, all from one sample in a study of early T cells in non-severe SARS-CoV-2 infection. TCRdb re-called the 5' RACE reads through MiXCR, storing one row per CDR3 protein. The sample has around 52,000 distinct CDR3 sequences; more than 9% are singletons. The sample comprised whole blood. These TCRs come from an adult who was a healthcare worker with PCR-confirmed SARS-CoV-2 infection or an uninfected control (not recorded which). Each CDR3 is given with its conserved first and last residue. The D gene is left open where the match is weak. Rows may omit the clone size; those that give it use once, few, many or a size class.

V gene: TRBV11-2; clone size: many; D gene: -; CDR3 length: 11; J gene: TRBJ1-1; CDR3 DNA: TGTGCCAGCAGCTTTGAGACTGAAGCTTTCTTT; CDR3 protein: CASSFETEAFF
V gene: TRBV20-1; clone size: few; D gene: -; CDR3 length: 13; J gene: TRBJ2-7; CDR3 DNA: TGCAGTGCTAGAGGCCAGGGGAACTACGAGCAGTACTTC; CDR3 protein: CSARGQGNYEQYF
V gene: TRBV20-1; clone size: few; D gene: -; CDR3 length: 14; J gene: TRBJ2-3; CDR3 DNA: TGCAGTGCCGAGGGAGCAGGGTGGGGAGATACGCAGTATTTT; CDR3 protein: CSAEGAGWGDTQYF
V gene: TRBV3-1; clone size: -; D gene: TRBD2; CDR3 length: 15; J gene: TRBJ2-1; CDR3 DNA: TGTGCCAGCAGCCCGGGACTAGCGGGAGTGAATGAGCAGTTCTTC; CDR3 protein: CASSPGLAGVNEQFF
V gene: TRBV5-1; clone size: many; D gene: -; CDR3 length: 14; J gene: TRBJ1-1; CDR3 DNA: TGCGCCAGCAGCTTGGTTATAGGGAACACTGAAGCTTTCTTT; CDR3 protein: CASSLVIGNTEAFF
V gene: TRBV29-1; clone size: few; D gene: -; CDR3 length: 13; J gene: TRBJ1-1; CDR3 DNA: TGCAGCGTTAAAACGGACTCGAACACTGAAGCTTTCTTT; CDR3 protein: CSVKTDSNTEAFF
V gene: TRBV6-6; clone size: many; D gene: -; CDR3 length: 15; J gene: TRBJ2-7; CDR3 DNA: TGTGCCAGCAGCCAAGCGACACCGAGCTCCTACGAGCAGTACTTC; CDR3 protein: CASSQATPSSYEQYF
V gene: TRBV7-3; clone size: many; D gene: -; CDR3 length: 13; J gene: TRBJ2-4; CDR3 DNA: TGTGCCAGCAGCTTGGGAGCCAAAAACATTCAGTACTTC; CDR3 protein: CASSLGAKNIQYF
V gene: TRBV5-1; clone size: many; D gene: -; CDR3 length: 15; J gene: TRBJ2-6; CDR3 DNA: TGCGCCAGCAGCTTGCTGGGTCGAGGGGCCAACGTCCTGACTTTC; CDR3 protein: CASSLLGRGANVLTF
V gene: TRBV6-2/TRBV6-3; clone size: -; D gene: -; CDR3 length: 13; J gene: TRBJ1-2; CDR3 DNA: TGTGCCAGCAGTTACGACGGTAACTATGGCTACACCTTC; CDR3 protein: CASSYDGNYGYTF
V gene: TRBV7-2; clone size: -; D gene: TRBD1; CDR3 length: 17; J gene: TRBJ2-2; CDR3 DNA: TGTGCCAGCAGACCCGTCGCCGGGACAGGGTTCGGTAGGGAGCTGTTTTTT; CDR3 protein: CASRPVAGTGFGRELFF
V gene: TRBV7-9; clone size: few; D gene: -; CDR3 length: 16; J gene: TRBJ1-1; CDR3 DNA: TGTGCCAGCAGCTCCCCCAGCGGGCACGTGAACACTGAAGCTTTCTTT; CDR3 protein: CASSSPSGHVNTEAFF
V gene: TRBV12-2; clone size: few; D gene: -; CDR3 length: 14; J gene: TRBJ2-5; CDR3 DNA: TGTGCAAGTCGCTTAGCTTCACTGCGGGAGACCCAGTACTTC; CDR3 protein: CASRLASLRETQYF
V gene: TRBV5-1; clone size: few; D gene: -; CDR3 length: 15; J gene: TRBJ1-5; CDR3 DNA: TGCGCCAGCAGCCCCCGGCCCGGTTCCGAAGAGCCCCAGCATTTT; CDR3 protein: CASSPRPGSEEPQHF
V gene: TRBV29-1; clone size: -; D gene: -; CDR3 length: 13; J gene: TRBJ2-5; CDR3 DNA: TGCAGTCAGACCACAGGGGGGGGAGAGACCCAGTACTTC; CDR3 protein: CSQTTGGGETQYF
V gene: TRBV29-1; clone size: few; D gene: -; CDR3 length: 13; J gene: TRBJ2-5; CDR3 DNA: TGCAGCGTTGAAGATGGACCCCAAGAGACCCAGTACTTC; CDR3 protein: CSVEDGPQETQYF
V gene: TRBV4-2; clone size: few; D gene: -; CDR3 length: 15; J gene: TRBJ1-2; CDR3 DNA: TGTGCCAGCAGCCAAGAGGGGTTGGGGATCTATGGCTACACCTTC; CDR3 protein: CASSQEGLGIYGYTF
V gene: TRBV7-2; clone size: few; D gene: -; CDR3 length: 17; J gene: TRBJ2-4; CDR3 DNA: TGTGCCAGCAGCTCCGGACGCAAACCTGGGGCCAAAAACATTCAGTACTTC; CDR3 protein: CASSSGRKPGAKNIQYF
V gene: TRBV12-3/TRBV12-4; clone size: -; D gene: -; CDR3 length: 14; J gene: TRBJ2-3; CDR3 DNA: TGTGCCAGCAGTGAGGTGGCCCCTATCGGTACGCAGAATTTT; CDR3 protein: CASSEVAPIGTQNF
V gene: TRBV7-6; clone size: many; D gene: -; CDR3 length: 12; J gene: TRBJ2-5; CDR3 DNA: TGTGCCAGCAGCTTAGGGTCGGAGACCCAGTACTTC; CDR3 protein: CASSLGSETQYF
V gene: TRBV19; clone size: -; D gene: -; CDR3 length: 12; J gene: TRBJ1-2; CDR3 DNA: TGTGCCAGTAAGATTTCAGGGTTAGGCTACACCTTC; CDR3 protein: CASKISGLGYTF
V gene: TRBV27; clone size: -; D gene: -; CDR3 length: 15; J gene: TRBJ1-4; CDR3 DNA: TGTGCCAGCAGTTTATCGTCAGGGTTGGGTGAAAAACTGTTTTTT; CDR3 protein: CASSLSSGLGEKLFF
V gene: TRBV6-5; clone size: many; D gene: -; CDR3 length: 10; J gene: TRBJ2-1; CDR3 DNA: TGTGCCAGGCGCGGGGCAGAGCAGTTCTTC; CDR3 protein: CARRGAEQFF
V gene: TRBV28; clone size: -; D gene: -; CDR3 length: 14; J gene: TRBJ1-1; CDR3 DNA: TGTGCCAGCGTCACGGCGGGGTTGAACACTGAAGCTTTCTTT; CDR3 protein: CASVTAGLNTEAFF
V gene: TRBV7-2; clone size: -; D gene: TRBD2; CDR3 length: 15; J gene: TRBJ2-3; CDR3 DNA: TGTGCCAGCAGCCCGCGGGGGGGCGGGGCAGATACGCAGTATTTT; CDR3 protein: CASSPRGGGADTQYF
V gene: TRBV5-6; clone size: many; D gene: TRBD1; CDR3 length: 15; J gene: TRBJ2-2; CDR3 DNA: TGTGCCAGCAGCTCCCCAGGGGGCTTAACCGGGGAGCTGTTTTTT; CDR3 protein: CASSSPGGLTGELFF
V gene: TRBV6-5; clone size: many; D gene: -; CDR3 length: 14; J gene: TRBJ2-7; CDR3 DNA: TGTGCCAGCAGTTATTCTCGACTGATCTACGAGCAGTACTTC; CDR3 protein: CASSYSRLIYEQYF
V gene: TRBV9; clone size: -; D gene: TRBD2; CDR3 length: 18; J gene: TRBJ2-3; CDR3 DNA: TGTGCCAGCAGCGTAGCCACAGGACTAGCGGGAGTTCGGGATACGCAGTATTTT; CDR3 protein: CASSVATGLAGVRDTQYF
V gene: TRBV11-2; clone size: few; D gene: -; CDR3 length: 14; J gene: TRBJ1-2; CDR3 DNA: TGTGCCAGCAGCTCCTCAGGGGCCAACTATGGCTACACCTTC; CDR3 protein: CASSSSGANYGYTF
V gene: TRBV10-1; clone size: many; D gene: TRBD1; CDR3 length: 16; J gene: TRBJ2-7; CDR3 DNA: TGCGCCAGCAGTGAGTCGATCTCCAGGGGGCTTGACGAGCAGTACTTC; CDR3 protein: CASSESISRGLDEQYF
V gene: TRBV25-1; clone size: many; D gene: -; CDR3 length: 13; J gene: TRBJ2-1; CDR3 DNA: TGTGCCAGCGCAGCGGGCGTATACAATGAGCAGTTCTTC; CDR3 protein: CASAAGVYNEQFF
V gene: TRBV5-1; clone size: -; D gene: -; CDR3 length: 12; J gene: TRBJ2-2; CDR3 DNA: TGCGCCAGCAGCCAGGGGTACGGGGAGCTGTTTTTT; CDR3 protein: CASSQGYGELFF
V gene: TRBV6-4; clone size: -; D gene: -; CDR3 length: 14; J gene: TRBJ1-5; CDR3 DNA: TGTGCCAGCAGTCTGGACGGGAACAATCAGCCCCAGCATTTT; CDR3 protein: CASSLDGNNQPQHF
V gene: TRBV24-1; clone size: -; D gene: TRBD2; CDR3 length: 13; J gene: TRBJ2-1; CDR3 DNA: TGTGCCACCAGTGAAGGCGGGAGCTATGAGCAGTTCTTC; CDR3 protein: CATSEGGSYEQFF
V gene: TRBV20-1; clone size: -; D gene: -; CDR3 length: 16; J gene: TRBJ2-7; CDR3 DNA: TGCAGTGCTAGGGCGGGGCGTCCATCTCCGTCCTACGAGCAGTACTTC; CDR3 protein: CSARAGRPSPSYEQYF
V gene: TRBV11-2; clone size: -; D gene: -; CDR3 length: 15; J gene: TRBJ2-2; CDR3 DNA: TGTGCCAGCAGCTATTCCGGGTATGGGACCGGGGAGCTGTTTTTT; CDR3 protein: CASSYSGYGTGELFF
V gene: TRBV3-1; clone size: -; D gene: -; CDR3 length: 12; J gene: TRBJ2-1; CDR3 DNA: TGTGCCAGCAGCCACCGTGTTTATGAGCAGTTCTTC; CDR3 protein: CASSHRVYEQFF
V gene: TRBV12-3/TRBV12-4; clone size: few; D gene: -; CDR3 length: 13; J gene: TRBJ2-1; CDR3 DNA: TGTGCCAGCAGTATTCAGGGAAGGAATGAGCAGTTCTTC; CDR3 protein: CASSIQGRNEQFF
V gene: TRBV29-1; clone size: -; D gene: -; CDR3 length: 14; J gene: TRBJ2-3; CDR3 DNA: TGCAGCGTGGAACCCCGGGACAACCCCGATACGCAGTATTTT; CDR3 protein: CSVEPRDNPDTQYF
V gene: TRBV6-5; clone size: many; D gene: TRBD2; CDR3 length: 19; J gene: TRBJ2-1; CDR3 DNA: TGTGCCAGCAGCTGGGGCAACTCCGGGACTAGCGGGAGGGCAAATGAGCAGTTCTTC; CDR3 protein: CASSWGNSGTSGRANEQFF